One and the same sample provided the 24 T cell receptor beta chains below, sequenced in a study of PD-1 blockade in classical Hodgkin lymphoma. Documented time point: cycle 4 day 1 (C4D1), after less than 7 weeks of nivolumab. All trial patients relapsed after autologous stem cell transplantation. Some clones are missing from TCRdb's copy, which holds only in-frame ones; the method was immunoSEQ multiplex PCR. The data contain approximately 89,000 clones, under 85% of them singletons. The source material was peripheral blood mononuclear cells (PBMCs), sampled before the fourth cycle of nivolumab. The origin of the receptors is a human donor with classical Hodgkin lymphoma.

The chain recombines TRBV5-4 with TRBJ2-5, with D maybe TRBD1 (6 bases). V lost 4 bases to trimming and J lost 1 base, with 14 bases between them. CDR1 and CDR2 (germline): SGHNT, YYREEE (reference sequence). CDR3 length equals 15 residues. CDR3 in DNA: TGTGCCAGCAGCCCGGCGACAGGACGCCAAGAGACCCAGTACTTC. Translated, it gives CASSPATGRQETQYF.

The chain has TRBV5-6 and TRBJ2-5; tentative D call: TRBD1 (5 bases). The CDR3 totals 14 residues. CDR1 SGHDT and CDR2 YYEEEE come from the germline V gene. V dropped 4 bases and J dropped 2 bases, with 12 bases sitting between them. The CDR3 DNA is TGTGCCAGCAGCCCTCGGGCAGGGCAAGAGACCCAGTACTTC. Protein: CASSPRAGQETQYF.

The rearrangement joins TRBV29-1 to TRBJ2-1, with TRBD2 identical over 14 bases. The junction had 7 bases not matched to a gene; V was cut back by 6 bases and J by 6 bases. The CDR3 has 15 residues. Looked up from germline, CDR1 is SQVTM and CDR2 is ANQGSEA. The CDR3 here is CSVQRLAGGGNEQFF. DNA for the CDR3: TGCAGCGTCCAACGACTAGCGGGAGGGGGCAATGAGCAGTTCTTC.

The chain has TRBV11-2 and TRBJ1-5; D gene unclear. CDR1 SGHAT and CDR2 FQNNGV come from the germline V gene. There are 14 residues in the CDR3. V was trimmed by 5 bases and J by 4 bases, leaving 12 bases between them. This CDR3 reads CASSARTGNQPQHF. The CDR3 region has the DNA TGTGCCAGCAGCGCCCGGACGGGTAATCAGCCCCAGCATTTT.

The V gene is TRBV29-1, the J gene TRBJ2-7, with 14 bases that match TRBD2. The length of the CDR3 is 13 residues. The germline CDR1 and CDR2 sequences are SQVTM and ANQGSEA. V lost 7 bases, J lost 7 bases, and 6 bases stayed unmatched. For the CDR3, the DNA is TGCAGCGGTCGACTAGCGGGAGGGGGTGAGCAGTACTTC. This translates into CSGRLAGGGEQYF.

V usage is TRBV25-1 and J usage is TRBJ1-2, with D possibly matching TRBD1 (5 bases). V lost 4 bases to trimming and J lost 8 bases, with 11 bases between them. The germline V gene has CDR1 MGHDK and CDR2 SYGVNS. The CDR3 has 12 amino acids. Written as DNA, the CDR3 is TGTGCCAGCAGTGGGGGCGGCGCCGGCTACACCTTC. Residues: CASSGGGAGYTF.

This chain uses TRBV11-3 with TRBJ2-7, with 14 bases lining up with TRBD2. Per the germline V gene, CDR1 is SGHNT and CDR2 is YENEEA. There are 15 residues in the CDR3. J gave up 3 bases and V 5 bases, and 3 bases lay outside the gene matches. The CDR3 sequence: CASSDGLAGGYEQYF. The CDR3 DNA reads TGTGCCAGCAGCGATGGACTAGCGGGAGGCTACGAGCAGTACTTC.

The DNA for the CDR3 is TGTGCCAGTAGTCTCCTGGGTGGTAGCGGTGAGACCCAGTACTTC. It encodes CASSLLGGSGETQYF. The rearrangement joins TRBV19 to TRBJ2-5; tentative D call: TRBD2 (6 bases). Germline assignment: CDR1 LNHDA and CDR2 SQIVND (reference sequence). The CDR3 length is 15 residues. V was trimmed by 5 bases and J by 5 bases, leaving 18 bases between them. The complete variable domain, with remaining parts taken from reference TRBV19 and TRBJ2-5, reads DGGITQSPKYLFRKEGQNVTLSCEQNLNHDAMYWYRQDPGQGLRLIYYSQIVNDFQKGDIAEGYSVSREKKESFPLTVTSAQKNPTAFYLCASSLLGGSGETQYFGPGTRLLVL.

The chain carries TRBV4-1 and TRBJ2-1; either TRBD1 or TRBD2 may supply D (5 bases each). Per germline, CDR1 MGHRA and CDR2 YSYEKL. Trimming took 8 bases from V and 3 from J, leaving 11 bases between them. The CDR3 contains 13 residues. Here the CDR3 reads CASEGRHYNEQFF. CDR3 nucleotides: TGCGCCAGCGAGGGGCGCCACTACAATGAGCAGTTCTTC.

This sequence joins TRBV6-5 and TRBJ2-6, with D possibly TRBD1 on 5 matching bases. V lost 2 bases to trimming and J lost 0 bases, with 8 bases between them. CDR3 length: 16 amino acids. Germline V gene sequence: CDR1 MNHEY, CDR2 SVGAGI. CDR3 amino acids: CASSYVQGSGANVLTF. The CDR3 DNA reads TGTGCCAGCAGTTACGTTCAGGGCTCTGGGGCCAACGTCCTGACTTTC.

The chain uses TRBV2 and TRBJ2-7; D is unclear. This CDR3 has 13 amino acids. Germline V lookup: CDR1 SNHLY, CDR2 FYNNEI. Trimming pared 6 bases from V and 5 bases from J, leaving 14 bases between. In nucleotides, the CDR3 is TGTGCCAGCAGCCTCGACCCTGCAAACGAGCAGTACTTC. It codes for CASSLDPANEQYF. The full variable domain, its missing parts supplied by reference TRBV2 and TRBJ2-7, is EPEVTQTPSHQVTQMGQEVILRCVPISNHLYFYWYRQILGQKVEFLVSFYNNEISEKSEIFDDQFSVERPDGSNFTLKIRSTKLEDSAMYFCASSLDPANEQYFGPGTRLTVT.

The chain carries TRBV7-9 and TRBJ2-3, with TRBD2 identical over 9 bases. The junction had 8 bases not matched to a gene; V was cut back by 5 bases and J by 2 bases. The germline V gene has CDR1 SEHNR and CDR2 FQNEAQ (reference sequence). The CDR3 totals 16 residues. The CDR3 coding sequence is TGTGCCAGCAGCCTAACTAGCGGGTCAGACACAGATACGCAGTATTTT. This gives the protein CASSLTSGSDTDTQYF. Complete variable domain (other parts from reference TRBV7-9 and TRBJ2-3): DTGVSQNPRHKITKRGQNVTFRCDPISEHNRLYWYRQTLGQGPEFLTYFQNEAQLEKSRLLSDRFSAERPKGSFSTLEIQRTEQGDSAMYLCASSLTSGSDTDTQYFGPGTRLTVL.

This sequence joins TRBV28 and TRBJ1-2, with D possibly TRBD1 on 5 matching bases. The germline V gene encodes CDR1 MDHEN and CDR2 SYDVKM. The ends were cut back, 3 bases at V and 7 bases at J, with 15 bases in the middle. The CDR3 contains 14 residues. CDR3 loop: CASSFVSPGGGYTF. Written as DNA, the CDR3 is TGTGCCAGCAGTTTCGTTTCCCCTGGGGGTGGCTACACCTTC.

The chain carries TRBV5-5 and TRBJ1-4, with D hard to call. The V end lost 3 bases, the J end lost 2 bases, and 14 bases lay between the germline ends. The CDR3 length is 16 residues. Germline V gives CDR1 SGHKS, CDR2 YYEKEE (reference sequence). The CDR3 is CASSSAPLGTNEKLFF. The CDR3 region has the DNA TGTGCCAGCAGCTCGGCCCCTTTGGGCACTAATGAAAAACTGTTTTTT.

The rearrangement links TRBV15 to TRBJ1-3, with unresolved D. The V gene's germline CDR1 is LNHNV and CDR2 YYDKDF (reference sequence). This CDR3 comprises 14 residues. The V and J ends lost 1 base and 3 bases respectively, with 7 bases between them. The CDR3 reads CATSRARGGNTIYF. The DNA for the CDR3 is TGTGCCACCAGCAGAGCTCGGGGTGGAAACACCATATATTTT.

The V and J genes are TRBV7-8 and TRBJ2-7, with 7 nucleotides matching TRBD1. Germline trimming cut 4 bases from V and 4 bases from J; bases unmatched to any gene: 10. The CDR3 sequence is 15 residues long. Germline lookup yields CDR1 SGHVS and CDR2 FQNEAQ. The chain's CDR3 is CASSSKTGVVYEQYF. DNA of the CDR3: TGTGCCAGCAGCTCTAAAACAGGGGTCGTTTACGAGCAGTACTTC.

The DNA for the CDR3 is TGCGCCAGCAGCCAAGAAGTCACCCCAGCCAAAAACATTCAGTACTTC. Amino acids: CASSQEVTPAKNIQYF. The chain is built from TRBV4-3 and TRBJ2-4; D ambiguous. The CDR3 consists of 16 residues. Germline V gene lookup returns CDR1 LGHNA and CDR2 YSLEER. Between the trimmed V and J ends, which lost 0 bases and 0 bases, there was a span of 9 bases.

The chain combines TRBV9 with TRBJ2-5; D uncertain. CDR3 size: 14 residues. Germline CDR1 SGDLS, CDR2 YYNGEE. The ends were cut back, 3 bases at V and 2 bases at J, with 11 bases in the middle. The CDR3 reads CASSGGKEQETQYF. The DNA for the CDR3 is TGTGCCAGCAGCGGGGGAAAGGAGCAAGAGACCCAGTACTTC.

The chain uses TRBV5-6 and TRBJ2-7, with 8 positions matching TRBD1. V was clipped by 4 bases and J by 3 bases; unmatched bases: 9. Germline V gene data show CDR1 as SGHDT and CDR2 as YYEEEE. This CDR3 has 15 residues. The CDR3 nucleotides are TGTGCCAGCAGCGAACGAGACAGGGGAGTCTACGAGCAGTACTTC. It is translated as CASSERDRGVYEQYF.

This chain links TRBV19 with TRBJ2-7, with TRBD2 identical over 10 bases. Germline-derived CDR1 and CDR2 are LNHDA and SQIVND (reference sequence). V gave up 6 bases and J gave up 0 bases; unmatched junction bases: 5. This CDR3 is 15 amino acids long. Here the CDR3 reads CASRLAGESSYEQYF. CDR3 in DNA: TGTGCCAGTAGGCTAGCGGGAGAGAGCTCCTACGAGCAGTACTTC.

V and J are TRBV5-1 and TRBJ2-3; 7 bases agree with TRBD2. Germline trimming cut 0 bases from V and 1 base from J; bases unmatched to any gene: 5. The CDR3 sequence is 16 residues long. Germline values: CDR1 SGHRS, CDR2 YFSETQ. The CDR3 coding sequence is TGCGCCAGCAGCTTGGGAACTAGCGATGGCACAGATACGCAGTATTTT. Its protein is CASSLGTSDGTDTQYF.

This sequence joins TRBV19 and TRBJ1-1; 10 nucleotides align to TRBD1. Germline V lookup: CDR1 LNHDA, CDR2 SQIVND (reference sequence). The trim removed 5 bases at V and 6 bases at J, leaving 6 bases unmatched. This CDR3 region has 14 residues. The chain's CDR3 is CASSSGQGVSEAFF. In DNA form, the CDR3 reads TGTGCCAGTAGTTCAGGACAGGGGGTCTCTGAAGCTTTCTTT.

The V gene is TRBV10-3, the J gene TRBJ2-7; maybe TRBD1 (6 bases). V lost 3 bases to trimming and J lost 0 bases, with 12 bases between them. The CDR3 sequence is 15 residues long. Germline values: CDR1 ENHRY, CDR2 SYGVKD. CDR3 in DNA: TGTGCCATCAGTGACCGGGACACGGTCTCCTACGAGCAGTACTTC. Translating gives CAISDRDTVSYEQYF.

The J gene is TRBJ2-2, the V gene TRBV7-8; the match to TRBD2 covers 11 bases. The length of the CDR3 is 16 residues. Germline V lookup: CDR1 SGHVS, CDR2 FQNEAQ. V lost 5 bases and J lost 7; bases outside the gene matches: 9. CDR3 amino acids: CASSPGLADRSGELFF. CDR3 bases: TGTGCCAGCAGCCCGGGACTAGCGGACAGGAGCGGGGAGCTGTTTTTT.